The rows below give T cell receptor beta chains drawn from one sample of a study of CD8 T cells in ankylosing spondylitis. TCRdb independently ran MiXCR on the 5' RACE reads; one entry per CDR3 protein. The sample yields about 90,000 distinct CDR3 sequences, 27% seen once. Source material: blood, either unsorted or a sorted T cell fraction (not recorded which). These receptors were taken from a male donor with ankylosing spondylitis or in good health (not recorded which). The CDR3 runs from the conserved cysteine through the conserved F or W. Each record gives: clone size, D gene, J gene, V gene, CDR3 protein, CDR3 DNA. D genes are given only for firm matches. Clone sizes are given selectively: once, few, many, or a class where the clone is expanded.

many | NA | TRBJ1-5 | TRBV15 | CATSRGRVLLSNQPQHF | TGTGCCACCAGTCGGGGCAGGGTACTACTTAGCAATCAGCCCCAGCATTTT
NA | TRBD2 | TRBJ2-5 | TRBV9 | CASSGLGGIETQYF | TGTGCCAGCAGCGGATTGGGAGGGATAGAGACCCAGTACTTC
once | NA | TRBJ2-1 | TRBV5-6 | CASSPGHDNEQFF | TGTGCCAGCAGCCCTGGACACGACAATGAGCAGTTCTTC
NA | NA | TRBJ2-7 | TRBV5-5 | CASSLSASAGTGEQYF | TGTGCCAGCAGCTTGAGCGCGTCGGCGGGTACGGGGGAGCAGTACTTC
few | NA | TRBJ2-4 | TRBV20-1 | CSVPSGRILAKNIQYF | TGCAGTGTCCCGTCAGGGAGGATACTAGCCAAAAACATTCAGTACTTC
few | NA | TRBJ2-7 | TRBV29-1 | CSVLHFGGGYEQYF | NA
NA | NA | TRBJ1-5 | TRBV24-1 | CATSEGGVNQPQHF | TGTGCCACCAGTGAGGGTGGGGTCAATCAGCCCCAGCATTTT
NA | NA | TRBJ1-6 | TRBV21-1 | CASSTGRTGFDFSPLHF | TGTGCCAGCAGCACAGGCAGGACAGGGTTTGATTTTTCACCCCTCCACTTT
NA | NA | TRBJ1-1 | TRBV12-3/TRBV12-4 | CASSSGYSTEAFF | TGTGCCAGCAGTTCAGGGTATAGCACTGAAGCTTTCTTT
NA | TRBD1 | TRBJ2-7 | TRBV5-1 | CASGNRQGPTAGEQYF | TGCGCCAGCGGAAATCGACAGGGCCCAACCGCCGGCGAGCAGTACTTC
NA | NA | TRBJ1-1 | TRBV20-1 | CSARDSDSTEAFF | TGCAGTGCTAGAGATTCAGACAGCACTGAAGCTTTCTTT
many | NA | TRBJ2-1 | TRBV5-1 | CASSLVGEQFF | TGCGCCAGCAGCTTGGTTGGGGAGCAGTTCTTC
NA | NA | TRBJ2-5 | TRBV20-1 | CSAKGASGGGTQYF | TGCAGTGCAAAGGGGGCTAGCGGAGGCGGGACCCAGTACTTC
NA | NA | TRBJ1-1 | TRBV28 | CASSLQRVGTEAFF | TGTGCCAGCAGTTTGCAAAGGGTCGGAACTGAAGCTTTCTTT
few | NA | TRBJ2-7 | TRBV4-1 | CASSPSTSRGNSYEQYF | TGCGCCAGCAGCCCTTCGACTTCAAGAGGCAACTCCTACGAGCAGTACTTC
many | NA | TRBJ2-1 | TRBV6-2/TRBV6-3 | CASSDSSYNEQFF | TGTGCCAGCAGCGATTCGTCCTACAATGAGCAGTTCTTC
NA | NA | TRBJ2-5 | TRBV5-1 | CASSLGDRTQETQYF | TGCGCCAGCAGCTTGGGTGACAGAACCCAAGAGACCCAGTACTTC
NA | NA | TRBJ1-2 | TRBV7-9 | CASSLFTPKTLYYGYTF | TGTGCCAGCAGCTTATTTACGCCCAAGACACTTTACTATGGCTACACCTTC
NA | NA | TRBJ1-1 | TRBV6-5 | CASSFTGGGGTEAFF | TGTGCCAGCAGTTTCACCGGTGGGGGAGGCACTGAAGCTTTCTTT
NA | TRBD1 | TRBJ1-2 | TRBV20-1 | CSARADRENGYTF | TGCAGTGCTAGAGCGGACAGGGAGAATGGCTACACCTTC
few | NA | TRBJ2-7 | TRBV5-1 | CASSLTGPYEQYF | TGCGCCAGCAGCTTAACAGGGCCCTACGAGCAGTACTTC
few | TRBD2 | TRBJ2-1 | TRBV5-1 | CASSILAGGPREQFF | TGCGCCAGCAGCATACTAGCGGGAGGGCCTCGTGAGCAGTTCTTC
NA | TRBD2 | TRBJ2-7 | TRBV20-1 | CSAPTGTSDEQYF | TGCAGTGCGCCTACCGGGACTAGCGACGAGCAGTACTTC
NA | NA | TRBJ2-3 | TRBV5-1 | CASNVESDTQYF | TGCGCCAGCAACGTAGAGTCAGATACGCAGTATTTT
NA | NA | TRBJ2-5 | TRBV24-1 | CATWPGRGRAGQETQYF | TGTGCCACGTGGCCCGGGAGGGGGCGGGCGGGCCAAGAGACCCAGTACTTC
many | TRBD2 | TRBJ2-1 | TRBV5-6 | CASSLMSGGYNEQFF | TGTGCCAGCAGCTTGATGAGCGGGGGCTACAATGAGCAGTTCTTC
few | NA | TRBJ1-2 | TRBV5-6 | CASSLRTRGYTF | TGTGCCAGCAGCCTGAGGACGCGAGGCTACACCTTC
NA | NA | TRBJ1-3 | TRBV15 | CATSSPNSGNTIYF | TGTGCCACCAGCTCCCCAAACTCTGGAAACACCATATATTTT
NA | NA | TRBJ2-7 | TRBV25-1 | CASRLTGSPYEQYF | TGTGCCAGCAGACTCACAGGGAGCCCCTACGAGCAGTACTTC
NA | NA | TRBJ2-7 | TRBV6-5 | CASSSTGLRYEQYF | TGTGCCAGCAGTTCTACCGGACTTCGCTACGAGCAGTACTTC
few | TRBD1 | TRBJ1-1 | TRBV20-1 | CSARTGTGALNTEAFF | TGCAGTGCTAGAACCGGGACAGGGGCATTGAACACTGAAGCTTTCTTT
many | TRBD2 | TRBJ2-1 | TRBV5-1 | CASSLSSSGYNEQFF | TGCGCCAGCAGCTTGAGTTCTAGCGGTTACAATGAGCAGTTCTTC
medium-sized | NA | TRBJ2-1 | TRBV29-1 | CSVEVWESSYNEQFF | TGCAGCGTTGAAGTATGGGAGAGCTCCTACAATGAGCAGTTCTTC
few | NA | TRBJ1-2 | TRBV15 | CATSISRASGGYTF | TGTGCCACCAGCATCTCCAGGGCTTCGGGAGGCTACACCTTC
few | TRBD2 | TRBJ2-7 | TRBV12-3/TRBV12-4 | CASSLGLAGGNEQYF | TGTGCCAGCAGTTTGGGACTAGCGGGAGGGAACGAGCAGTACTTC
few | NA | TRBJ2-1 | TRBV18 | CASSPGAGNEQFF | TGTGCCAGCTCACCAGGAGCGGGCAATGAGCAGTTCTTC
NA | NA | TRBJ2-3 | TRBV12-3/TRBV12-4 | CASSLDTQYF | TGTGCCAGCAGTTTAGATACGCAGTATTTT
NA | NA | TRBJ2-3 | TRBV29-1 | CSVKSRGDTQYF | TGCAGCGTAAAGAGTAGGGGAGATACGCAGTATTTT
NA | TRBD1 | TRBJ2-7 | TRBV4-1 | CASSQPPGTALGEQYF | TGCGCCAGCAGCCAACCTCCCGGGACAGCCCTGGGGGAGCAGTACTTC
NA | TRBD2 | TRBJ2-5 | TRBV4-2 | CASSHEERGALGETQYF | TGTGCCAGCAGCCACGAGGAGCGGGGGGCTTTGGGGGAGACCCAGTACTTC
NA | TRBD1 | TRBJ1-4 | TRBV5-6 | CASSSRDRGGEKLFF | TGTGCCAGCAGCTCCCGGGACAGGGGTGGCGAAAAACTGTTTTTT
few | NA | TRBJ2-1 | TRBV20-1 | CSAPWTATEEQFF | TGCAGTGCTCCCTGGACCGCGACCGAGGAGCAGTTCTTC
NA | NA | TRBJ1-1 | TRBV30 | CAWRAVATVLNTEAFF | TGTGCCTGGAGGGCAGTAGCAACAGTCCTCAACACTGAAGCTTTCTTT
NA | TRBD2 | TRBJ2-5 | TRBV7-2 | CASSLGGTSGQETQYF | TGTGCCAGCAGCTTAGGAGGGACTAGCGGTCAAGAGACCCAGTACTTC
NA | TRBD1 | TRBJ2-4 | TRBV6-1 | CASRIDRAGGIQYF | TGTGCCAGCAGGATAGACAGGGCAGGGGGCATTCAGTACTTC
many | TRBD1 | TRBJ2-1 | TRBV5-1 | CASSFNDRDEANEQFF | TGCGCCAGCAGCTTCAACGACAGGGATGAAGCCAATGAGCAGTTCTTC
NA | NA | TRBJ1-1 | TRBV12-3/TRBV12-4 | CASSALDGKATEAFF | TGTGCCAGCAGCGCACTCGACGGAAAGGCGACTGAAGCTTTCTTT
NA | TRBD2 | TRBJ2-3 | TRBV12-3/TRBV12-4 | CASSTSGRATDTQYF | TGTGCCAGCAGCACTAGCGGGAGGGCCACAGATACGCAGTATTTT
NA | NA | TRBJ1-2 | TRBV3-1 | CASREQGGWGYTF | TGTGCCAGCAGGGAACAGGGCGGATGGGGCTACACCTTC
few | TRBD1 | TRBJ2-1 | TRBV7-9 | CASSPWTGSNNEQFF | TGTGCCAGCAGCCCTTGGACAGGGTCGAACAATGAGCAGTTCTTC
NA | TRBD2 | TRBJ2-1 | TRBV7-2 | CASRVAGGPNEQFF | TGTGCCAGCAGGGTAGCGGGGGGGCCAAATGAGCAGTTCTTC
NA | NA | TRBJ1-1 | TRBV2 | CASSVKLNTEAFF | TGTGCCAGCAGTGTGAAATTGAACACTGAAGCTTTCTTT
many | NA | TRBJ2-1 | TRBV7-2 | CASSLSSYNEQFF | TGTGCCAGCAGCTTGAGCTCCTACAATGAGCAGTTCTTC
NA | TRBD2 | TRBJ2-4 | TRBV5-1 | CASRMTGGEFIQYF | TGCGCCAGCAGGATGACGGGGGGGGAGTTCATTCAGTACTTC
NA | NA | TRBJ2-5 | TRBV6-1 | CASTRLGGETQYF | TGTGCCAGCACACGTCTGGGAGGAGAGACCCAGTACTTC
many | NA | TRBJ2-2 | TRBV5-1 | CASSFSPTGSGGELFF | TGCGCCAGCAGCTTTTCTCCTACCGGATCGGGCGGGGAGCTGTTTTTT
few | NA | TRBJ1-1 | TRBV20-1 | CSASPPNTEAFF | TGCAGTGCTAGTCCCCCGAACACTGAAGCTTTCTTT
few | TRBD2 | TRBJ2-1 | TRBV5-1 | CASSLRTSGRPKVNEQFF | TGCGCCAGCAGCTTGCGGACTAGCGGGAGGCCCAAGGTGAATGAGCAGTTCTTC
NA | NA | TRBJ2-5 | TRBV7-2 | CASSLQDRLSQYF | TGTGCCAGCAGCCTACAGGACCGTTTGTCCCAGTACTTC